Below, 16 T cell receptor beta chains from the same sample are listed, as sequenced in a study of blood T cell repertoires in COVID-19. The repertoire was sequenced with immunoSEQ multiplex PCR; TCRdb's copy has only in-frame clones and lacks some. This sample carries more than 85,000 clones, 70% to 90% of them seen once, and the ten largest clones take about a sixth. Sequenced material: peripheral blood. Receptors originate from a human donor in a cohort sampled during active COVID-19.

The chain carries TRBV7-9 and TRBJ1-1; 7 bases are shared with TRBD1. Germline V lookup: CDR1 SEHNR, CDR2 FQNEAQ (reference sequence). The CDR3 is 14 amino acids. V lost 1 base to trimming and J lost 6 bases; unmatched junction nucleotides: 5. As DNA, the CDR3 is TGTGCCAGCAGCTTAGGACCAGGGACAGCTGAAGCTTTCTTT. It is translated as CASSLGPGTAEAFF.

The V gene is TRBV18, the J gene TRBJ1-1, with D hard to call. This CDR3 is built from 14 residues. From germline, CDR1 is KGHSH and CDR2 LQKENI. Trimming left V 3 bases short and J 1 base short, with 9 bases between. Written as DNA, the CDR3 is TGTGCCAGCTCACCGCCTAATTCGAACACTGAAGCTTTCTTT. This gives the protein CASSPPNSNTEAFF.

This chain links TRBV12-3 or TRBV12-4 with TRBJ1-1; 7 bases align to TRBD1. The CDR3 extends over 13 amino acids. Trimming removed 1 base from V and 9 bases from J; junction bases left unmatched: 5. The CDR3 DNA reads as TGTGCCAGCAGTTTAGTGCAGGGGGAGAAAGCTTTCTTT. This translates into CASSLVQGEKAFF.

CDR3 nucleotides: TGTGCCAGCAGCGCAGACCGGGACAGGGTCGGGAATGAGCAGTTCTTC. Its protein product is CASSADRDRVGNEQFF. This sequence joins TRBV9 and TRBJ2-1; 9 bases are shared with TRBD1. With V trimmed by 3 bases and J by 7 bases, 11 bases remained unmatched. The CDR3 totals 16 residues. Germline-derived CDR1 and CDR2 are SGDLS and YYNGEE.

The CDR3 coding sequence is TGTGCCAGCAGCACTGGACAGGAGTTCTTC. Its translation: CASSTGQEFF. This sequence joins TRBV21-1 and TRBJ2-7; TRBD1 was called by the table and not checked on the DNA. TRBV21-1 is assigned pseudogene status. The length of the CDR3 is 10 residues.

CDR3 amino acids: CASSPGTGVYGYTF. The CDR3, as DNA: TGTGCCAGCAGCCCCGGGACAGGGGTCTATGGCTACACCTTC. The J gene is TRBJ1-2, the V gene TRBV9, with 10 bases aligning to TRBD1. This CDR3 has 14 amino acids. Germline CDR1 and CDR2: SGDLS and YYNGEE. J gave up 4 bases and V 4 bases, and 4 bases lay outside the gene matches.

This chain joins TRBV7-9 and TRBJ1-1; D uncertain. The CDR3 has 15 residues. V was pared by 1 base and J by 4 bases, with 13 bases between. Per the germline V gene, CDR1 is SEHNR and CDR2 is FQNEAQ (reference sequence). The CDR3 sequence is CASSLERARGTEAFF. CDR3 nucleotides: TGTGCCAGCAGCTTAGAGAGGGCGCGGGGCACTGAAGCTTTCTTT.

The V and J genes are TRBV11-2 and TRBJ1-1; tentative D call: TRBD1 (6 bases). The V end lost 2 bases, the J end lost 11 bases, and 15 bases lay between the germline ends. The germline V gene encodes CDR1 SGHAT and CDR2 FQNNGV. The CDR3 is made up of 13 amino acids. The CDR3 loop reads CASSLHFKTGAFF. CDR3 nucleotides: TGTGCCAGCAGCTTACACTTCAAGACAGGCGCTTTCTTT.

V and J are TRBV28 and TRBJ1-2; D gene uncertain. V lost 6 bases and J 7 bases, leaving 15 bases between the germline ends. Germline V gene sequence: CDR1 MDHEN, CDR2 SYDVKM. The CDR3 loop spans 13 amino acids. Here the CDR3 DNA reads TGTGCCAGCAGGTGGTACACCCGGGGTGGCTACACCTTC. The encoded protein is CASRWYTRGGYTF.

The DNA of the CDR3 is TGTGCCAGTAGTATAGGCAGTCACACCTACGAGCAGTACTTC. Its protein product is CASSIGSHTYEQYF. The rearrangement uses TRBV19 and TRBJ2-7; D is unresolved. This CDR3 region has 14 residues. The germline V gene has CDR1 LNHDA and CDR2 SQIVND (reference sequence). Trimming took 1 base from V and 2 from J, leaving 9 bases between them. Full variable domain (remainder filled in from reference TRBV19 and TRBJ2-7): DGGITQSPKYLFRKEGQNVTLSCEQNLNHDAMYWYRQDPGQGLRLIYYSQIVNDFQKGDIAEGYSVSREKKESFPLTVTSAQKNPTAFYLCASSIGSHTYEQYFGPGTRLTVT.

The CDR3 is CASSFGNQPQHF. The CDR3 DNA reads as TGTGCCAGCAGTTTCGGGAATCAGCCCCAGCATTTT. The rearrangement joins TRBV12-3 or TRBV12-4 to TRBJ1-5; the D is unclear. The CDR3 sequence is 12 residues long. With 3 bases removed from V and 4 bases from J, the gap between germline ends came to 4 bases.

The chain combines TRBV6-5 with TRBJ2-7; D remains unclear. Germline-derived CDR1 and CDR2 are MNHEY and SVGAGI. V lost 6 bases, J lost 7 bases, and 16 bases lay in between. The CDR3 spans 13 residues. CDR3 protein: CASRPSGSREQYF. CDR3 sequence (DNA): TGTGCCAGCAGGCCATCCGGTTCGAGGGAGCAGTACTTC.

The chain links TRBV27 to TRBJ2-1; 8 bases line up with TRBD1. The CDR3 is 15 amino acids. Germline loops: CDR1 MNHEY, CDR2 SMNVEV (reference sequence). The junction had 6 bases not matched to a gene; V was cut back by 4 bases and J by 4 bases. In nucleotides, the CDR3 is TGTGCCAGCAGTTCCCCCGGACAGGGTTACAATGAGCAGTTCTTC. Residues: CASSSPGQGYNEQFF.

This clone has just a few counts. This sequence joins TRBV29-1 and TRBJ1-1; D is undetermined. CDR1 SQVTM and CDR2 ANQGSEA come from the germline V gene. The CDR3 spans 12 residues. Trimming pared 8 bases from V and 7 bases from J, leaving 17 bases between. The CDR3 DNA reads as TGCAGCATGTGGAGAGGGTCCGGTGAAGCTTTCTTT. Protein product: CSMWRGSGEAFF.

The genes are TRBV7-6 and TRBJ2-3; TRBD2 aligns across 10 bases. The CDR3 sequence is 15 residues long. Germline values: CDR1 SGHVS, CDR2 FNYEAQ. V was pared by 3 bases and J by 2 bases, with 2 bases of the junction left unmatched. CDR3 region: CASSFSGGNTDTQYF. In DNA form, the CDR3 reads TGTGCCAGCAGCTTTAGCGGGGGGAACACAGATACGCAGTATTTT.

CDR3 sequence (DNA): TGTGCCAGCAGCCAATCTGCCTACGAGCAGTACTTC. It translates to CASSQSAYEQYF. The chain has TRBV3-1 (or the pseudogene TRBV3-2) and TRBJ2-7; no definite D call. CDR1 and CDR2 (germline): LGHDT, YNNKEL (reference sequence). Trimming removed 2 bases at V and 2 bases at J, with 4 bases between. The CDR3 is made up of 12 amino acids.